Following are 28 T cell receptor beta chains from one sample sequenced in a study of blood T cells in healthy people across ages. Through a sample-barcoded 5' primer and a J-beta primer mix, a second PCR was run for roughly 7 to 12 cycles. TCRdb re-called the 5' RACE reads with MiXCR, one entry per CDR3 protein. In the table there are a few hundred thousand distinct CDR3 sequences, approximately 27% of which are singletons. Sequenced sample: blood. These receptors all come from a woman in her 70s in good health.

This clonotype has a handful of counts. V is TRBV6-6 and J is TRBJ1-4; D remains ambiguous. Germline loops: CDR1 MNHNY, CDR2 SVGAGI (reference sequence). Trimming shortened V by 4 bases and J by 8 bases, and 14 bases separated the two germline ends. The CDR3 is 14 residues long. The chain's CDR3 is CASSSARGQEKLFF. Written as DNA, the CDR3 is TGTGCCAGCAGTTCCGCACGAGGTCAGGAAAAACTGTTTTTT.

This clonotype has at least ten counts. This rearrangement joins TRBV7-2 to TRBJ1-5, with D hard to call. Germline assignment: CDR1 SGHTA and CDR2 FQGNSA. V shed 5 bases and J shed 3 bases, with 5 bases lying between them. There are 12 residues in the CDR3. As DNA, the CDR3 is TGTGCCAGCAGCGGGCTCAATCAGCCCCAGCATTTT. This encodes CASSGLNQPQHF. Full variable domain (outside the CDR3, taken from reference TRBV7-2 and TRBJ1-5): GAGVSQSPSNKVTEKGKDVELRCDPISGHTALYWYRQSLGQGLEFLIYFQGNSAPDKSGLPSDRFSAERTGGSVSTLTIQRTQQEDSAVYLCASSGLNQPQHFGDGTRLSIL.

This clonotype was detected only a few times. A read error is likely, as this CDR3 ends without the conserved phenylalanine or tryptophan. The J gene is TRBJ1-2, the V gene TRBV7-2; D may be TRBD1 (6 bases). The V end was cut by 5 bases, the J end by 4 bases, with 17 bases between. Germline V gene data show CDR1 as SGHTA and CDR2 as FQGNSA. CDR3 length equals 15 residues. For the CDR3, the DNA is TGTGCCAGCAGCCTCCAGTCGGGGGGCGGCTATGGCTACACCATC. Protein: CASSLQSGGGYGYTI.

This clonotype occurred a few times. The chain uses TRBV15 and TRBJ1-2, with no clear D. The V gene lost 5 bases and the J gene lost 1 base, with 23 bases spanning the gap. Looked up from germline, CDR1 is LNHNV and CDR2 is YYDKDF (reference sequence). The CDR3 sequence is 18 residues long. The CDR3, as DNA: TGTGCCACCAGCGGGGAAGGGCCCGTCGATTACGTTAACTATGGCTACACCTTC. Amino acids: CATSGEGPVDYVNYGYTF.

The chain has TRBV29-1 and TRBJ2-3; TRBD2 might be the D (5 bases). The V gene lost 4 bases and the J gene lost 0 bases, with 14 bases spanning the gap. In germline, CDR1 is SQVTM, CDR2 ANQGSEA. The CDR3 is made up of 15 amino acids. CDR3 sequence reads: CSVAAGEGSTDTQYF. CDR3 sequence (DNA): TGCAGCGTTGCAGCCGGTGAGGGTAGCACAGATACGCAGTATTTT.

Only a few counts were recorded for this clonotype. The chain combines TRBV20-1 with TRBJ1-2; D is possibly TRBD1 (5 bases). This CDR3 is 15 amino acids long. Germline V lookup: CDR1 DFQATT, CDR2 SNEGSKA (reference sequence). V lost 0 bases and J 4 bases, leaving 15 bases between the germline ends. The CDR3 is CSARDLWEGSYGYTF. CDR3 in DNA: TGCAGTGCTAGAGACTTGTGGGAGGGGTCCTATGGCTACACCTTC.

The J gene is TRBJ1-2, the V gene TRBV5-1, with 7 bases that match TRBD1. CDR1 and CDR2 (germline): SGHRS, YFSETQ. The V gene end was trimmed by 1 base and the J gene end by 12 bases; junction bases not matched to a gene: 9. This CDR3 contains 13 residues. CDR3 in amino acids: CASSLSTGNSHTF. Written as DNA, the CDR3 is TGCGCCAGCAGCTTGTCGACAGGGAATAGCCACACCTTC. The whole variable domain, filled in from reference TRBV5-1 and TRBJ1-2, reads KAGVTQTPRYLIKTRGQQVTLSCSPISGHRSVSWYQQTPGQGLQFLFEYFSETQRNKGNFPGRFSGRQFSNSRSEMNVSTLELGDSALYLCASSLSTGNSHTFGSGTRLTVV.

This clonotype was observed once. The CDR3 region is CASSVAANEQFF. For the CDR3, the DNA is TGTGCCAGCAGCGTAGCCGCCAATGAGCAGTTCTTC. This chain uses TRBV9 with TRBJ2-1, with D hard to call. The CDR3 is 12 amino acids. The V and J ends lost 0 bases and 6 bases respectively, with 4 bases between them. Germline lookup yields CDR1 SGDLS and CDR2 YYNGEE.

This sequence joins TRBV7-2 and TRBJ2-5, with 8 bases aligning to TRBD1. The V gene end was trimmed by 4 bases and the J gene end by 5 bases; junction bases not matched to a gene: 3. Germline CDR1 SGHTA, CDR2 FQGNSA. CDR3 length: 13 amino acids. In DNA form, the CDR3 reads TGTGCCAGCAGCTCGGACAGGGCCGAGACCCAGTACTTC. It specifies CASSSDRAETQYF. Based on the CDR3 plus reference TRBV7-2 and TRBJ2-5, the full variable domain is GAGVSQSPSNKVTEKGKDVELRCDPISGHTALYWYRQSLGQGLEFLIYFQGNSAPDKSGLPSDRFSAERTGGSVSTLTIQRTQQEDSAVYLCASSSDRAETQYFGPGTRLLVL.

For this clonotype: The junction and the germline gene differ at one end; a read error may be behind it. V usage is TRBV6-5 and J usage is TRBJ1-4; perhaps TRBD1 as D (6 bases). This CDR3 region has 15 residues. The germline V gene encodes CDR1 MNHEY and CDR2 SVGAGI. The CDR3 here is CVSSLRGTWREKLFF. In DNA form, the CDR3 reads TGTGTCAGCAGTTTACGAGGGACATGGAGAGAAAAACTGTTTTTT.

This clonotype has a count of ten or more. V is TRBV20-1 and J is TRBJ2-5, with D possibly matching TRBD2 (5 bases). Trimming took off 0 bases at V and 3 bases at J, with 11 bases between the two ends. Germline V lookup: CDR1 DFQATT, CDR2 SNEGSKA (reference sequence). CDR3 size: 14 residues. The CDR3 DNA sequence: TGCAGTGCTAGAGACCCACTAGTTAAAGAGACCCAGTACTTC. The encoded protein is CSARDPLVKETQYF.

The CDR3 sequence is CASSQRVVRDYGYTF. CDR3 in DNA: TGTGCCAGCAGCCAGAGGGTGGTTCGTGACTATGGCTACACCTTC. The chain employs TRBV7-3 and TRBJ1-2; D is ambiguous. CDR3 length: 15 amino acids. Looked up from germline, CDR1 is SGHTA and CDR2 is FQGTGA. The V end was cut by 5 bases, the J end by 3 bases, with 16 bases between.

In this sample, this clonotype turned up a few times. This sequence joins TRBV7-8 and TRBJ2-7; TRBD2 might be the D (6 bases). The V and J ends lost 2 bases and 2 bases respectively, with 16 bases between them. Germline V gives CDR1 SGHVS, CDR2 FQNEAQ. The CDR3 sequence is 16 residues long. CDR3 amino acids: CASSLTPRSGAYEQYF. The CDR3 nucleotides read TGTGCCAGCAGCTTAACACCCCGCTCGGGGGCCTACGAGCAGTACTTC. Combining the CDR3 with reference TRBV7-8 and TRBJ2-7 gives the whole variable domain GAGVSQSPRYKVAKRGQDVALRCDPISGHVSLFWYQQALGQGPEFLTYFQNEAQLDKSGLPSDRFFAERPEGSVSTLKIQRTQQEDSAVYLCASSLTPRSGAYEQYFGPGTRLTVT.

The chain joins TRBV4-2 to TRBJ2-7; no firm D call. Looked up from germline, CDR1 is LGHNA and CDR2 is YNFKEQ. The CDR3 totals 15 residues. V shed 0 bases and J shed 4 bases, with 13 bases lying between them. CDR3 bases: TGTGCCAGCAGCCAAGAAGATAGACTGATTTACGAGCAGTACTTC. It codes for CASSQEDRLIYEQYF.

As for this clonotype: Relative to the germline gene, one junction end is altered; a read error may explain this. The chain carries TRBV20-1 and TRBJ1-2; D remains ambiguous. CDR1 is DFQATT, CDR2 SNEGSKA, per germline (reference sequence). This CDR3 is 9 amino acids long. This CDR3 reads CSARDQDLF. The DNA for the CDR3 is TGCAGTGCTAGAGATCAGGATCTCTTC.

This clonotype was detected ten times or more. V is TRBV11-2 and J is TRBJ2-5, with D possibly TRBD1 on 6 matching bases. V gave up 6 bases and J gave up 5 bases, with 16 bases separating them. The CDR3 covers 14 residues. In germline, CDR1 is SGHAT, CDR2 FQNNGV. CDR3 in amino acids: CASRPYREGETQYF. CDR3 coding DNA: TGTGCCAGCAGACCGTACAGGGAAGGGGAGACCCAGTACTTC.

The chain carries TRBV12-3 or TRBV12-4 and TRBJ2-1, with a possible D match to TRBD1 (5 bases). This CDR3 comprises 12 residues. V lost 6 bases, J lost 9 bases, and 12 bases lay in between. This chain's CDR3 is CASRTRVVEQFF. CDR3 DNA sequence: TGTGCCAGCAGGACCAGGGTGGTTGAGCAGTTCTTC.

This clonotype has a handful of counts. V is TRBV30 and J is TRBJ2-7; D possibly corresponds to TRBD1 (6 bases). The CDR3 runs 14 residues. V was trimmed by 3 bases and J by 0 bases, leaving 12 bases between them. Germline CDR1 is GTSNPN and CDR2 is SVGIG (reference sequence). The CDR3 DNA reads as TGTGCCTGGAGGGACAGCCCCTTCTCCTACGAGCAGTACTTC. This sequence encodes CAWRDSPFSYEQYF.

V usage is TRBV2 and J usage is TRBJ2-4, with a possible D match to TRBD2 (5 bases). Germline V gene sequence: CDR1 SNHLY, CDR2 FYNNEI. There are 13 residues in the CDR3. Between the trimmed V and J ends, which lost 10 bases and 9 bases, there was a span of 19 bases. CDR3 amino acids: CATNSPSRGIQYF. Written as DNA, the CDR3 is TGTGCCACGAATTCTCCCTCCCGGGGCATTCAGTACTTC.

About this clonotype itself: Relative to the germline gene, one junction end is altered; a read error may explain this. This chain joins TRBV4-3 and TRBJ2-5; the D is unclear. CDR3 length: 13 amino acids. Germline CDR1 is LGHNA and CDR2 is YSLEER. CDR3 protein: CASSQDRGETQHF. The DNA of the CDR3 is TGCGCCAGCAGCCAAGACCGAGGAGAGACCCAGCACTTC.

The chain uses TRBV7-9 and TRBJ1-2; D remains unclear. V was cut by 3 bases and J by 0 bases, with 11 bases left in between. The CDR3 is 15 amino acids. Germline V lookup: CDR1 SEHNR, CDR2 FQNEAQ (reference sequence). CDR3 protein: CASSFQSSTNYGYTF. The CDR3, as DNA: TGTGCCAGCAGCTTTCAGAGTTCTACTAACTATGGCTACACCTTC.

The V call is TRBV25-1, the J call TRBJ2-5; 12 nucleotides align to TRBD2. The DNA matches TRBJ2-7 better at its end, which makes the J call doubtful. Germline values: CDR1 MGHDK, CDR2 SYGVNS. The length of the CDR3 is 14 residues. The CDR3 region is CASSAQLAGGEQYF. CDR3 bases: TGTGCCAGCAGTGCGCAACTAGCGGGAGGCGAGCAGTACTTC.

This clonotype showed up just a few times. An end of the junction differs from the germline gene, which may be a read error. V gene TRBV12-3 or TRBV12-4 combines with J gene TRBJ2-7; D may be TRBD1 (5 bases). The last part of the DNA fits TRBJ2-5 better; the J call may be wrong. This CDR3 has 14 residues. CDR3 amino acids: CAGSPWGARGTQYF. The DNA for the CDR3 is TGTGCCGGCAGTCCTTGGGGCGCGAGAGGGACCCAGTACTTC.

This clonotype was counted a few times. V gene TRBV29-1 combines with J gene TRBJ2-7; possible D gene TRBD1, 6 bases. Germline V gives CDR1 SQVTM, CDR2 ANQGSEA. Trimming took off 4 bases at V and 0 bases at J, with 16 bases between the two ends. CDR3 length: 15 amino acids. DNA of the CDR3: TGCAGCGTTGTGGGACGGGGACACCACTCCTACGAGCAGTACTTC. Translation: CSVVGRGHHSYEQYF.

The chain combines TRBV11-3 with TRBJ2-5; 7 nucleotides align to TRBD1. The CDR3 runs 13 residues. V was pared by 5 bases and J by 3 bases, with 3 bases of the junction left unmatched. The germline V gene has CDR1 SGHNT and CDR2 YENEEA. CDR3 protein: CASSAGQEETQYF. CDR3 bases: TGTGCCAGCAGCGCCGGACAGGAAGAGACCCAGTACTTC.

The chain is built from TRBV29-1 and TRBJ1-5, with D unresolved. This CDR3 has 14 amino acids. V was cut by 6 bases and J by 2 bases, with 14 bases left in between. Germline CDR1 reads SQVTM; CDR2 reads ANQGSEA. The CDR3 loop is CSVVSGSGNQPQHF. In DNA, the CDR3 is TGCAGCGTGGTCTCCGGGAGTGGCAATCAGCCCCAGCATTTT.

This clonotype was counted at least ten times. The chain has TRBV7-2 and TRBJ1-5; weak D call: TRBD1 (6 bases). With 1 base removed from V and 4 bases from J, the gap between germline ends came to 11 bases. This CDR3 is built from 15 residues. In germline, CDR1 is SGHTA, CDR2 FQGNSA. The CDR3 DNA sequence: TGTGCCAGCAGCTTAGGTGGGGGGCGTAATCAGCCCCAGCATTTT. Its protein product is CASSLGGGRNQPQHF.

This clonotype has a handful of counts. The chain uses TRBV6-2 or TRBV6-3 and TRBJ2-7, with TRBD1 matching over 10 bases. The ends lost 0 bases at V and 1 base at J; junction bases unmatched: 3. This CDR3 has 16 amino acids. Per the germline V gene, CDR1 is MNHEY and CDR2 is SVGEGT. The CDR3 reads CASSYSPGQGSYEQYF. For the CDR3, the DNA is TGTGCCAGCAGTTACTCCCCGGGACAGGGGTCCTACGAGCAGTACTTC.